This T cell receptor (beta chain) was identified during a study of blood T cell repertoires in COVID-19. In the study overall: Material from acute and convalescent COVID-19 was sourced from the United States, Italy and Spain. From T cells, B-cell-depleted T cells, or PBMCs came the material, which was cDNA or gDNA.

This clone was counted only a few times. Under the authors' procedure: Estimation of nucleated cell counts was performed using reference gene primer amplification. Method: immunoSEQ multiplex PCR; TCRdb's copy keeps in-frame clones and lacks some. That table gives V, J and clone size, and the DNA gave D and trimming. Of over 90,000 clones in the sample, 81% are singletons; the top ten hold approximately 25%. The CDR3 is 13 residues long. Trimming cost V 4 bases and J 8 bases; bases outside gene matches: 8. Germline V gene data show CDR1 as SGHNT and CDR2 as YYREEE (reference sequence). This chain connects TRBV5-4 to TRBJ1-1, with 7 bases that match TRBD1. This receptor was obtained from a man older than 75 with active or convalescent COVID-19. Sequenced input: peripheral blood. CDR3 protein: CASSLTGAREAFF. CDR3 coding DNA: TGTGCCAGCAGCCTTACAGGGGCTCGGGAAGCTTTCTTT.